Only a few counts were recorded for the clone carrying this TCR beta chain. Its antigen remains unidentified. These data are taken from a study of T cells in Graves' hyperthyroidism and ophthalmopathy. Study-wide points: In validation, the model predicted ophthalmopathy. These predictions came a median about 6.5 months before onset.

Per germline, CDR1 SGHRS and CDR2 YFSETQ. The CDR3 has 15 amino acids. Trimming took off 0 bases at V and 6 bases at J, with 16 bases between the two ends. From RNA transcripts, TCR beta CDR3 regions were amplified. Researchers ran a first-round RT-PCR on the TCR CDR3 using the HTBI primer set. TCRdb fed the multiplex PCR reads into MiXCR, producing one record per CDR3 protein. Of hundreds of thousands of distinct CDR3 sequences in the sample, approximately 20% are singletons; the top ten hold over 55%. Exclusion criteria comprised uncontrolled infection, other autoimmune disease, pregnancy or lactation. The PBMCs were taken from around 9 ml of fresh peripheral blood.

The TCR originated in a man aged 25-45 years with Graves' ophthalmopathy. The sample comprised blood. The gene calls are TRBV5-1 and TRBJ2-7, with a tentative D call TRBD2 (5 bases). The CDR3 here is CASSLDVLGQSEQYF. The DNA for the CDR3 is TGCGCCAGCAGCTTGGATGTACTAGGCCAATCCGAGCAGTACTTC.